This TCR beta chain was documented in a study of T cell responses to AZD1222 COVID-19 vaccine. General study results and limits: Clonal diversity may have been underestimated, and the donors were mostly white British, with more females than males.

The V gene lost 7 bases and the J gene lost 5 bases, with 12 bases spanning the gap. This CDR3 is 14 amino acids long. Looked up from germline, CDR1 is SNHLY and CDR2 is FYNNEI. In the case of this clone: Its specificity is unknown.

TCRdb keeps only in-frame clones here, not all; method: immunoSEQ multiplex PCR. This sample carries roughly 130,000 clones, approximately 90% of them seen once, and the ten largest clones take roughly 3.1%. The sequence derives from an adult in good health. Sequenced material: peripheral blood, taken on day 0 of AZD1222 vaccination. The gene calls are TRBV2 and TRBJ1-6; D perhaps matches TRBD1 (5 bases). CDR3 residues: CASKGRADNSPLHF. In nucleotides, the CDR3 is TGTGCCAGCAAAGGCAGGGCCGATAATTCACCCCTCCACTTT.